These 12 T cell receptor beta chains came from one sample sequenced in a study of blood T cell repertoires in COVID-19. Only in-frame clones appear in the TCRdb table, and some are missing; sequencing was by immunoSEQ multiplex PCR. The sample has 430,000 or so clones, roughly 88% seen once; the top ten hold about 1.4%. The sequenced sample was PBMCs or T cells enriched from blood (not recorded which). The source of these receptors is a woman between 18 and 30 years old who had been exposed to COVID-19.

The chain joins TRBV6-5 to TRBJ1-5, with TRBD1 identical over 10 bases. J lost 4 bases, V lost 6 bases, and 6 bases had no gene match. The CDR3 is made up of 15 amino acids. CDR1 is MNHEY, CDR2 SVGAGI, per germline. CDR3 residues: CASRDTGQGNQPQHF. CDR3 sequence (DNA): TGTGCCAGCAGGGATACGGGACAGGGGAATCAGCCCCAGCATTTT.

The V gene is TRBV29-1, the J gene TRBJ1-2; 7 nucleotides line up with TRBD1. V gave up 8 bases and J gave up 6 bases; unmatched junction bases: 12. There are 13 residues in the CDR3. Germline V gives CDR1 SQVTM, CDR2 ANQGSEA. The CDR3 here is CSLGTAGVNGYTF. In DNA, the CDR3 is TGCAGCTTAGGGACAGCTGGGGTTAATGGCTACACCTTC.

The chain is built from TRBV29-1 and TRBJ1-5; 9 bases align to TRBD1. The ends lost 7 bases at V and 2 bases at J; junction bases unmatched: 6. The CDR3 contains 14 residues. The V gene's germline CDR1 is SQVTM and CDR2 ANQGSEA. Here the CDR3 reads CSARTGDGNQPQHF. The CDR3 region has the DNA TGCAGCGCCAGGACAGGGGACGGCAATCAGCCCCAGCATTTT.

In its sample, this clone was seen a few times. The V gene is TRBV16, the J gene TRBJ1-4, with 7 bases lining up with TRBD1. V lost 6 bases and J lost 4; bases outside the gene matches: 17. The CDR3 has 18 amino acids. The germline gives CDR1 KGHSY, CDR2 FQNENV. In DNA form, the CDR3 reads TGTGCCAGCAGACCTAGCCCGCGGGACAGCTCTTTTAATGAAAAACTGTTTTTT. Its protein product is CASRPSPRDSSFNEKLFF.

The gene calls are TRBV14 and TRBJ1-1, with D possibly being TRBD1 (6 bases). CDR3 length: 15 residues. Per germline, CDR1 SGHDN and CDR2 FVKESK. V lost 2 bases to trimming and J lost 3 bases, with 13 bases between them. The chain's CDR3 is CASSQRDKGDTEAFF. DNA of the CDR3: TGTGCCAGCAGCCAAAGGGACAAGGGGGACACTGAAGCTTTCTTT.

The V gene is TRBV10-3, the J gene TRBJ1-1; 9 nucleotides line up with TRBD1. The CDR3 covers 13 residues. Germline V gives CDR1 ENHRY, CDR2 SYGVKD. V lost 9 bases to trimming and J lost 3 bases; unmatched junction nucleotides: 5. CDR3 amino acids: CAIGQGPYTEAFF. CDR3 nucleotides: TGTGCCATTGGACAGGGGCCCTACACTGAAGCTTTCTTT.

The chain employs TRBV10-3 and TRBJ2-7; D is uncertain. Germline lookup yields CDR1 ENHRY and CDR2 SYGVKD. The V end lost 3 bases, the J end lost 3 bases, and 6 bases lay between the germline ends. CDR3 length: 12 amino acids. The chain's CDR3 is CAISDSVYEQYF. CDR3 DNA sequence: TGTGCCATCAGTGATTCCGTCTACGAGCAGTACTTC.

The chain combines TRBV27 with TRBJ2-1; 8 bases line up with TRBD1. The V gene end was trimmed by 2 bases and the J gene end by 4 bases; junction bases not matched to a gene: 4. Per germline, CDR1 MNHEY and CDR2 SMNVEV (reference sequence). The CDR3 is made up of 15 amino acids. This chain's CDR3 is CASSLAGGVYNEQFF. The CDR3 DNA reads as TGTGCCAGCAGTTTAGCAGGGGGCGTTTACAATGAGCAGTTCTTC.

This chain joins TRBV2 and TRBJ2-1, with 12 bases identical to TRBD2. J lost 6 bases, V lost 8 bases, and 2 bases had no gene match. The V gene's germline CDR1 is SNHLY and CDR2 FYNNEI. This CDR3 is built from 13 residues. DNA for the CDR3: TGTGCCAGCGGACTAGCGGGATTCAATGAGCAGTTCTTC. Its protein is CASGLAGFNEQFF.

The rearrangement links TRBV25-1 to TRBJ1-1, with D unclear. There are 12 residues in the CDR3. Trimming removed 8 bases at V and 0 bases at J, with 7 bases between. CDR1 and CDR2 (germline): MGHDK, SYGVNS. The CDR3, as DNA: TGTGCCAGCGGCACATTGAACACTGAAGCTTTCTTT. This encodes CASGTLNTEAFF.

The chain is built from TRBV7-8 and TRBJ2-1, with TRBD1 identical over 9 bases. The germline gives CDR1 SGHVS, CDR2 FQNEAQ. The CDR3 sequence is 21 residues long. The trim removed 5 bases at V and 6 bases at J, leaving 26 bases unmatched. The CDR3 protein is CASSRSGTGIPNWVPPNEQFF. CDR3 nucleotides: TGTGCCAGCAGCCGTTCCGGGACAGGGATCCCTAATTGGGTCCCGCCCAATGAGCAGTTCTTC.

The CDR3 spells CASSWQGSNQPQHF. CDR3 coding DNA: TGTGCCAGTAGTTGGCAGGGAAGCAATCAGCCCCAGCATTTT. The rearrangement links TRBV19 to TRBJ1-5; D may be TRBD1 (5 bases). The CDR3 contains 14 residues. V was clipped by 5 bases and J by 1 base, with 9 bases between them. CDR1 is LNHDA, CDR2 SQIVND, per germline (reference sequence).